The present TCR beta chain was sequenced within a study of T cell repertoires in cytomegalovirus infection. The wider study: Well-studied HLA-B-restricted epitopes and recently identified HLA-C-restricted epitopes of CMV were both used in the study.

This CDR3 comprises 13 residues. The germline V gene encodes CDR1 SGHKS and CDR2 YYEKEE (reference sequence). V was clipped by 3 bases and J by 12 bases, with 15 bases between them. The study's findings and limits: It was HLA-C-restricted CMV-specific TCR beta clonotypes that dominated the response ex vivo.

Worth noting for this clonotype: Its antigen is as yet unknown.

TCRdb fed the reads into MiXCR, producing one record per CDR3 protein. This table has approximately 730,000 distinct CDR3 sequences, around 29% appearing once. The gene calls are TRBV5-5 and TRBJ1-4; TRBD1 might be the D (5 bases). The sequence came from a human donor in good health (CMV status not recorded). Some clones in this sample may be carry-over from other donors' samples. The sample here was cultured CD8+ T cells from PBMCs, taken from culture after CMV antigen stimulation. CDR3 amino acids: CASSSGGRGELFF. In nucleotides, the CDR3 is TGTGCCAGCAGCTCCGGGGGACGGGGGGAACTGTTTTTT.